These T cell receptor beta chains were read from a single sample in a study of graft-versus-host responses after intestinal transplantation. The repertoire was sequenced with immunoSEQ multiplex PCR; TCRdb's copy has only in-frame clones and lacks some. The table records about 86,000 clones, around 90% of them present only once. These receptors have no known antigen. The input for sequencing was unstimulated CD8+ T cells sorted from spleen or lymph node cells, taken before intestinal transplant. These receptors originate from a human donor who received an intestinal transplant. Each CDR3 is given with its conserved first and last residue. The D gene is left open where the match is weak. Expanded clones are given a class, and other clones once, few, many or no size at all.

j_call: TRBJ1-1
v_call: TRBV19
clone_size: -
d_call: -
cdr3_nt: TGTGCCAGTAGTATACAGGGTTTGGGCACTGAAGCTTTCTTT
cdr3_aa: CASSIQGLGTEAFF

j_call: TRBJ1-1
v_call: TRBV4-1
clone_size: -
d_call: -
cdr3_nt: TGCGCCAGCAGCCAAGAGTCGACCCCTGGGGAGACTGAAGCTTTCTTT
cdr3_aa: CASSQESTPGETEAFF

j_call: TRBJ2-1
v_call: TRBV6-5
clone_size: -
d_call: -
cdr3_nt: TGTGCCAGCAGTTTAAGGGGGATGGACAATGAGCAGTTCTTC
cdr3_aa: CASSLRGMDNEQFF

j_call: TRBJ1-5
v_call: TRBV27
clone_size: -
d_call: -
cdr3_nt: TGTGCCAGCAGTTTCCGGGGGGCGGGCAATCAGCCCCAGCATTTT
cdr3_aa: CASSFRGAGNQPQHF

j_call: TRBJ2-1
v_call: TRBV30
clone_size: -
d_call: TRBD1
cdr3_nt: TGTGCCTGGAGTCCCGGACAGGGGATCCCCAATGAGCAGTTCTTC
cdr3_aa: CAWSPGQGIPNEQFF

j_call: TRBJ2-7
v_call: TRBV28
clone_size: -
d_call: TRBD1
cdr3_nt: TGTGCCAGCAGCCCCGGGACAGGAGTCTCCTACGAGCAGTACTTC
cdr3_aa: CASSPGTGVSYEQYF

j_call: TRBJ2-7
v_call: TRBV9
clone_size: -
d_call: TRBD2
cdr3_nt: TGTGCCAGCAGCGCTAGCGGGAGGTCGGGCGAGCAGTACTTC
cdr3_aa: CASSASGRSGEQYF

j_call: TRBJ2-3
v_call: TRBV18
clone_size: -
d_call: -
cdr3_nt: TGTGCCAGCTCACCTCCTCTACTCGGAGCGGATACGCAGTATTTT
cdr3_aa: CASSPPLLGADTQYF

j_call: TRBJ1-1
v_call: TRBV18
clone_size: -
d_call: TRBD1
cdr3_nt: TGTGCCAGCTCACCGTCAGGGGGCCAGAACACTGAAGCTTTCTTT
cdr3_aa: CASSPSGGQNTEAFF

j_call: TRBJ2-1
v_call: TRBV18
clone_size: -
d_call: TRBD1
cdr3_nt: TGTGCCAGCTCACCCGACGCCGATTACCAGGGGGCAAACTACAATGAGCAGTTCTTC
cdr3_aa: CASSPDADYQGANYNEQFF

j_call: TRBJ1-2
v_call: TRBV19
clone_size: -
d_call: -
cdr3_nt: TGTGCCAGTAGTATGAGGACAGCCTATGGCTACACCTTC
cdr3_aa: CASSMRTAYGYTF

j_call: TRBJ2-3
v_call: TRBV29-1
clone_size: -
d_call: -
cdr3_nt: TGCAGCGTCGTGCCCATACTAGTTCGTGCAGATACGCAGTATTTT
cdr3_aa: CSVVPILVRADTQYF

j_call: TRBJ2-7
v_call: TRBV5-1
clone_size: -
d_call: TRBD1
cdr3_nt: TGCGCCAGCAGCTTGTCCCCGGGACAGTACTACGAGCAGTACTTC
cdr3_aa: CASSLSPGQYYEQYF

j_call: TRBJ2-3
v_call: TRBV7-3
clone_size: -
d_call: -
cdr3_nt: TGTGCCAGCAGCTCCAACCACCGGGATACGCAGTATTTT
cdr3_aa: CASSSNHRDTQYF

j_call: TRBJ2-7
v_call: TRBV19
clone_size: -
d_call: TRBD2
cdr3_nt: TGTGCCAGTAGCTTCGGACTAGCTTACGAGCAGTACTTC
cdr3_aa: CASSFGLAYEQYF

j_call: TRBJ2-2
v_call: TRBV14
clone_size: -
d_call: -
cdr3_nt: TGTGCCAGCAGTCGGAGTAACGGGGAGCTGTTTTTT
cdr3_aa: CASSRSNGELFF

j_call: TRBJ1-5
v_call: TRBV19
clone_size: -
d_call: -
cdr3_nt: TGTGCCAGTTCTCCGGACACGGGCAATCAGCCCCAGCATTTT
cdr3_aa: CASSPDTGNQPQHF

j_call: TRBJ1-1
v_call: TRBV19
clone_size: -
d_call: TRBD1
cdr3_nt: TGTGCCAGTAGACAGGGGGCCACTGAAGCTTTCTTT
cdr3_aa: CASRQGATEAFF

j_call: TRBJ1-1
v_call: TRBV28
clone_size: -
d_call: TRBD1
cdr3_nt: TGTGCCAGCAGTCAGGGGGTACGAACTGAAGCTTTCTTT
cdr3_aa: CASSQGVRTEAFF

j_call: TRBJ1-1
v_call: TRBV28
clone_size: -
d_call: -
cdr3_nt: TGTGCCAGCAGTTTATCTTTCCAGGAAGCTTTCTTT
cdr3_aa: CASSLSFQEAFF

j_call: TRBJ2-3
v_call: TRBV7-9
clone_size: -
d_call: TRBD2
cdr3_nt: TGTGCCAGCAGCTTAGCGCCCGGACGAGCGGGAGTAGGGGATACGCAGTATTTT
cdr3_aa: CASSLAPGRAGVGDTQYF

j_call: TRBJ2-5
v_call: TRBV7-9
clone_size: -
d_call: -
cdr3_nt: TGTGCCAGCAGCTTAGATGAATTCAGTTATCAAGAGACCCAGTACTTC
cdr3_aa: CASSLDEFSYQETQYF

j_call: TRBJ2-1
v_call: TRBV6-4
clone_size: -
d_call: TRBD1
cdr3_nt: TGTGCCAGCAGTGACCGGGACAGAGATTACAATGAGCAGTTCTTC
cdr3_aa: CASSDRDRDYNEQFF

j_call: TRBJ1-6
v_call: TRBV6-1
clone_size: -
d_call: TRBD1
cdr3_nt: TGTGCCAGCAGTGAAGACAGGGGGTATGGTGGCTCACCCCTCCACTTT
cdr3_aa: CASSEDRGYGGSPLHF

j_call: TRBJ1-1
v_call: TRBV5-4
clone_size: -
d_call: -
cdr3_nt: TGTGCCAGCAGCTTGGGTCCCCTTACGACAATGAACACTGAAGCTTTCTTT
cdr3_aa: CASSLGPLTTMNTEAFF

j_call: TRBJ1-2
v_call: TRBV9
clone_size: -
d_call: TRBD1
cdr3_nt: TGTGCCAGCAGCGTCTCCGGGACAGGGAACTATGGCTACACCTTC
cdr3_aa: CASSVSGTGNYGYTF

j_call: TRBJ1-1
v_call: TRBV6-5
clone_size: -
d_call: -
cdr3_nt: TGTGCCAGCAGTCACCTAGACCAGCCGAACACTGAAGCTTTCTTT
cdr3_aa: CASSHLDQPNTEAFF

j_call: TRBJ2-1
v_call: TRBV5-6
clone_size: -
d_call: -
cdr3_nt: TGTGCCAGCAGCTTGGTCGGGGTCAATGAGCAGTTCTTC
cdr3_aa: CASSLVGVNEQFF

j_call: TRBJ2-7
v_call: TRBV7-9
clone_size: -
d_call: TRBD1
cdr3_nt: TGTGCCAGCAGCTTCGTACAGGGGACCTACGAGCAGTACTTC
cdr3_aa: CASSFVQGTYEQYF

j_call: TRBJ1-1
v_call: TRBV4-1
clone_size: -
d_call: -
cdr3_nt: TGCGCCAGCAGCCCATTTACACCGAACACTGAAGCTTTCTTT
cdr3_aa: CASSPFTPNTEAFF

j_call: TRBJ2-7
v_call: TRBV7-9
clone_size: -
d_call: -
cdr3_nt: TGTGCCAGCAGCTTAAAATCGTCCTACGAGCAGTACTTC
cdr3_aa: CASSLKSSYEQYF

j_call: TRBJ2-1
v_call: TRBV5-4
clone_size: -
d_call: -
cdr3_nt: TGTGCCAGCAGCTTCTCTGCGAATGAGCAGTTCTTC
cdr3_aa: CASSFSANEQFF

j_call: TRBJ1-1
v_call: TRBV14
clone_size: -
d_call: TRBD1
cdr3_nt: TGTGCCAGCAGCCCCTGGACAGGAAGGAACACTGAAGCTTTCTTT
cdr3_aa: CASSPWTGRNTEAFF

j_call: TRBJ2-3
v_call: TRBV5-1
clone_size: -
d_call: TRBD1
cdr3_nt: TGCGCCAGCAGATCCGACAGGGGGCCCACCGATACGCAGTATTTT
cdr3_aa: CASRSDRGPTDTQYF

j_call: TRBJ2-7
v_call: TRBV4-3
clone_size: -
d_call: -
cdr3_nt: TGCGCCAGCAGCCAAGATGCCGGGAACTACGAGCAGTACTTC
cdr3_aa: CASSQDAGNYEQYF

j_call: TRBJ1-4
v_call: TRBV19
clone_size: -
d_call: -
cdr3_nt: TGTGCCAGTAGTATCCGGACACATATATATGAAAAACTGTTTTTT
cdr3_aa: CASSIRTHIYEKLFF

j_call: TRBJ1-2
v_call: TRBV25-1
clone_size: -
d_call: -
cdr3_nt: TGTGCCAGCAGTGAAACAGGACAGACCTCCTATGGCTACACCTTC
cdr3_aa: CASSETGQTSYGYTF

j_call: TRBJ2-7
v_call: TRBV30
clone_size: once
d_call: -
cdr3_nt: TGTGCCTGGAGTGAGACAGGATACCCCTACGAGCAGTACTTC
cdr3_aa: CAWSETGYPYEQYF

j_call: TRBJ2-1
v_call: TRBV5-1
clone_size: -
d_call: -
cdr3_nt: TGCGCCAGCAGCCCGGAGGGACAGAGATACAATGAGCAGTTCTTC
cdr3_aa: CASSPEGQRYNEQFF

j_call: TRBJ2-1
v_call: TRBV7-8
clone_size: -
d_call: -
cdr3_nt: TGTGCCAGCCTCCTCCCCAGGGGTGGGACTACCCATACAAATGAGCAGTTCTTC
cdr3_aa: CASLLPRGGTTHTNEQFF

j_call: TRBJ2-6
v_call: TRBV4-3
clone_size: once
d_call: -
cdr3_nt: TGCGCCAGCAGCCAAGATGCGAGGGCCAACGTCCTGACTTTC
cdr3_aa: CASSQDARANVLTF

j_call: TRBJ1-1
v_call: TRBV2
clone_size: -
d_call: TRBD1
cdr3_nt: TGTGCCAGCAGTGGGAAGGGGGCGATTTGCACTGAAGCTTTCTTT
cdr3_aa: CASSGKGAICTEAFF

j_call: TRBJ1-2
v_call: TRBV11-2
clone_size: -
d_call: TRBD1
cdr3_nt: TGTGCCAGCAGCTCCTCCCGGGACAGATATTCCTATGGCTACACCTTC
cdr3_aa: CASSSSRDRYSYGYTF

j_call: TRBJ2-7
v_call: TRBV6-5
clone_size: few
d_call: TRBD1
cdr3_nt: TGTGCCAGCAGCCCGGACAGGAGATCCTCCTACGAGCAGTACTTC
cdr3_aa: CASSPDRRSSYEQYF

j_call: TRBJ2-7
v_call: TRBV14
clone_size: -
d_call: -
cdr3_nt: TGTGCCGGCAGCCAAAGTCGGGGGAAGGGCTACGTCGACGAGCAGTACTTC
cdr3_aa: CAGSQSRGKGYVDEQYF

j_call: TRBJ2-3
v_call: TRBV19
clone_size: -
d_call: -
cdr3_nt: TGTGCCAGTAACTCGCGGGACAGATCACCAGATACGCAGTATTTT
cdr3_aa: CASNSRDRSPDTQYF

j_call: TRBJ2-1
v_call: TRBV5-8
clone_size: -
d_call: -
cdr3_nt: TGTGCCAGCAGCTTACTAGCAGCTATATACAATGAGCAGTTCTTC
cdr3_aa: CASSLLAAIYNEQFF

j_call: TRBJ2-7
v_call: TRBV19
clone_size: -
d_call: -
cdr3_nt: TGTGCCAGTAGTATAGGAACAGCCTACGAGCAGTACTTC
cdr3_aa: CASSIGTAYEQYF

j_call: TRBJ2-1
v_call: TRBV4-1
clone_size: once
d_call: TRBD2
cdr3_nt: TGCGCCAGCAGCCAAGATATGACTAGCGGGAGATACAATGAGCAGTTCTTC
cdr3_aa: CASSQDMTSGRYNEQFF

j_call: TRBJ1-6
v_call: TRBV27
clone_size: -
d_call: TRBD1
cdr3_nt: TGTGCCAGCGCGGGACAGCGGAATTCACCCCTCCACTTT
cdr3_aa: CASAGQRNSPLHF

j_call: TRBJ1-1
v_call: TRBV5-5
clone_size: -
d_call: -
cdr3_nt: TGTGCCAGCAGCTTGGTTCCCGTTAACACTGAAGCTTTCTTT
cdr3_aa: CASSLVPVNTEAFF